A single sample gave rise to the 16 T cell receptor beta chains below, sequenced in a study of cytomegalovirus exposure and HLA in healthy donors. Primers included in the PCR were 60 Vbeta and 13 Jbeta primers. The assay was immunoSEQ multiplex PCR, and TCRdb's table has in-frame clones only and misses some. The sample table includes around 200,000 clones. Input material: PBMCs. These receptors were taken from a girl aged 2-15 years in good health and CMV-seropositive.

The chain has TRBV5-5 and TRBJ1-4, with a tentative D call TRBD1 (6 bases). Germline CDR1 reads SGHKS; CDR2 reads YYEKEE (reference sequence). The V end was cut by 4 bases, the J end by 5 bases, with 12 bases between. There are 14 residues in the CDR3. The CDR3 DNA reads TGTGCCAGCAGCCCGGGACAAGTGAATGAAAAACTGTTTTTT. Its translation: CASSPGQVNEKLFF.

The DNA of the CDR3 is TGTGCCAGCACCTCCCCAGGGGGCCGACATACAACTAATGAAAAACTGTTTTTT. Translation: CASTSPGGRHTTNEKLFF. The chain is built from TRBV28 and TRBJ1-4; TRBD1 aligns across 8 bases. This CDR3 is 18 amino acids long. Germline trimming cut 7 bases from V and 0 bases from J; bases unmatched to any gene: 13. The germline V gene encodes CDR1 MDHEN and CDR2 SYDVKM.

This sequence joins TRBV19 and TRBJ1-5, with TRBD1 identical over 11 bases. Germline V gene data show CDR1 as LNHDA and CDR2 as SQIVND (reference sequence). The J segment lost 7 bases and the V segment lost 1 base, leaving 6 bases of the junction unmatched. This CDR3 has 16 amino acids. The CDR3 spells CASSIAWTGGGQPQHF. The CDR3 region has the DNA TGTGCCAGTAGTATAGCCTGGACAGGGGGCGGACAGCCCCAGCATTTT. The full variable domain, completed using reference TRBV19 and TRBJ1-5, is DGGITQSPKYLFRKEGQNVTLSCEQNLNHDAMYWYRQDPGQGLRLIYYSQIVNDFQKGDIAEGYSVSREKKESFPLTVTSAQKNPTAFYLCASSIAWTGGGQPQHFGDGTRLSIL.

The chain links TRBV5-3 to TRBJ2-3; 9 nucleotides line up with TRBD1. TRBV5-3 is labeled an ORF, and its function is uncertain. The CDR3 spans 16 residues. V shed 4 bases and J 3 bases; nucleotides not matched to a gene: 9. For the CDR3, the DNA is TGTGCCAGAAGCCCCGGGACAGGGTCGCCAACAGATACGCAGTATTTT. Translated: CARSPGTGSPTDTQYF.

The V gene is TRBV7-6, the J gene TRBJ2-5; TRBD2 might be the D (6 bases). Germline V gives CDR1 SGHVS, CDR2 FNYEAQ. The CDR3 sequence is 12 residues long. Trimming shortened V by 3 bases and J by 11 bases, and 13 bases separated the two germline ends. The CDR3 DNA follows: TGTGCCAGCAGCTTCCCCCCGGGGGAGCAGTACTTC. Translating gives CASSFPPGEQYF.

The chain employs TRBV5-4 and TRBJ1-3, with TRBD1 as a possible D gene (6 bases). The CDR3 runs 16 residues. Trimming took 0 bases from V and 1 from J, leaving 11 bases between them. In germline, CDR1 is SGHNT, CDR2 YYREEE (reference sequence). The DNA of the CDR3 is TGTGCCAGCAGCTTGGCTGCTACAGGGTCTGGAAACACCATATATTTT. Translated, it gives CASSLAATGSGNTIYF.

J is TRBJ1-6 and V is TRBV6-1; a possible D gene is TRBD1 (5 bases). The CDR3 sequence is 15 residues long. Trimming removed 0 bases at V and 7 bases at J, with 10 bases between. Germline CDR1 MNHNS, CDR2 SASEGT. The CDR3 DNA follows: TGTGCCAGCAGTGAAGCGGGGGGAGGAAATTCACCCCTCCACTTT. This sequence encodes CASSEAGGGNSPLHF.

The genes are TRBV4-1 and TRBJ2-7; the match to TRBD2 covers 10 bases. The J segment lost 3 bases and the V segment lost 0 bases, leaving 5 bases of the junction unmatched. CDR3 length: 16 amino acids. The germline V gene has CDR1 MGHRA and CDR2 YSYEKL. The CDR3, as DNA: TGCGCCAGCAGCCAAGACCCTAGCGGGAGCGGCTACGAGCAGTACTTC. This codes for CASSQDPSGSGYEQYF.

The gene calls are TRBV14 and TRBJ2-7, with D maybe TRBD1 (6 bases). Trimming cost V 4 bases and J 2 bases, with 15 bases left between them. This CDR3 comprises 15 residues. Germline loops: CDR1 SGHDN, CDR2 FVKESK. CDR3 DNA: TGTGCCAGCAGCCCCATACAGGGCGCACCCTACGAGCAGTACTTC. It is translated as CASSPIQGAPYEQYF. The entire variable domain, with the rest obtained from reference TRBV14 and TRBJ2-7, is as follows: EAGVTQFPSHSVIEKGQTVTLRCDPISGHDNLYWYRRVMGKEIKFLLHFVKESKQDESGMPNNRFLAERTGGTYSTLKVQPAELEDSGVYFCASSPIQGAPYEQYFGPGTRLTVT.

The CDR3, as DNA: TGTGCCTGGAGTGTCAGGGTAGCGGACTACAATGAGCAGTTCTTC. Protein product: CAWSVRVADYNEQFF. The chain is built from TRBV30 and TRBJ2-1; D is perhaps TRBD2 (6 bases). Deletions cut 0 bases from V and 3 bases from J, with 12 bases between. This CDR3 is 15 amino acids long. The V gene's germline CDR1 is GTSNPN and CDR2 SVGIG (reference sequence).

This chain uses TRBV29-1 with TRBJ1-1; D is perhaps TRBD1 (6 bases). Trimming pared 7 bases from V and 5 bases from J, leaving 20 bases between. The CDR3 totals 14 residues. Per germline, CDR1 SQVTM and CDR2 ANQGSEA. The CDR3 sequence: CSALFRTAATEAFF. The CDR3, as DNA: TGCAGCGCACTGTTTAGGACAGCTGCTACTGAAGCTTTCTTT.

The chain joins TRBV5-1 to TRBJ2-5, with 7 nucleotides matching TRBD1. Germline V gene lookup returns CDR1 SGHRS and CDR2 YFSETQ. V trimming: 0 bases; J trimming: 2 bases; junction bases outside the gene matches: 4. This CDR3 is built from 15 residues. Here the CDR3 DNA reads TGCGCCAGCAGCTTGGAGGGACAGAAACAAGAGACCCAGTACTTC. This codes for CASSLEGQKQETQYF.

The chain joins TRBV19 to TRBJ1-1; no reliable D call. The CDR3 sequence is 12 residues long. Deletions cut 5 bases from V and 4 bases from J, with 8 bases between. The germline gives CDR1 LNHDA, CDR2 SQIVND (reference sequence). CDR3 DNA: TGTGCCAGTAGTTCGGGAGGCACTGAAGCTTTCTTT. The encoded protein is CASSSGGTEAFF.

The rearrangement uses TRBV27 and TRBJ1-2, with D possibly TRBD1 on 5 matching bases. Trimming cost V 3 bases and J 1 base, with 9 bases left between them. The CDR3 has 14 residues. Germline V gene lookup returns CDR1 MNHEY and CDR2 SMNVEV (reference sequence). The CDR3: CASSFADSNYGYTF. The DNA for the CDR3 is TGTGCCAGCAGTTTCGCCGACAGTAACTATGGCTACACCTTC.

V is TRBV6-1 and J is TRBJ2-7, with 15 bases that match TRBD2. The CDR3 loop spans 15 amino acids. Looked up from germline, CDR1 is MNHNS and CDR2 is SASEGT. With 10 bases clipped from V and 1 base from J, the junction kept 5 bases outside the gene matches. The CDR3 protein is CATTGLAGGSYEQYF. DNA of the CDR3: TGTGCCACCACAGGACTAGCGGGAGGGTCCTACGAGCAGTACTTC.

The chain joins TRBV28 to TRBJ2-7; 11 positions agree with TRBD1. The CDR3 runs 14 residues. The V segment lost 2 bases and the J segment 6 bases; nucleotides outside the gene matches: 3. The germline gives CDR1 MDHEN, CDR2 SYDVKM. CDR3 nucleotides: TGTGCCAGCAGTTTAGGGACAGGGGGTAGCGAGCAGTACTTC. Translating gives CASSLGTGGSEQYF.